The 29 T cell receptor beta chains below come from one sample, sequenced in a study of blood T cell repertoires in COVID-19. Libraries were prepared by immunoSEQ multiplex PCR; TCRdb keeps only in-frame clonotypes and omits some of them. The sample has about 200,000 clones, roughly 85% seen once. The sequenced sample was peripheral blood. These receptors came from a woman older than 75 with acute or convalescent COVID-19.

V gene TRBV18 combines with J gene TRBJ2-1; D ambiguous. Per the germline V gene, CDR1 is KGHSH and CDR2 is LQKENI. Trimming pared 3 bases from V and 3 bases from J, leaving 9 bases between. CDR3 length equals 14 residues. The CDR3 spells CASSPPIGYNEQFF. The CDR3 coding sequence is TGTGCCAGCTCACCGCCGATCGGCTACAATGAGCAGTTCTTC.

The chain recombines TRBV7-8 with TRBJ1-1; D ambiguous. This CDR3 is built from 14 residues. V lost 4 bases, J lost 3 bases, and 12 bases lay in between. The germline gives CDR1 SGHVS, CDR2 FQNEAQ. DNA for the CDR3: TGTGCCAGCAGCTATAGGGAGTTCGACACTGAAGCTTTCTTT. It yields the protein CASSYREFDTEAFF.

The rearrangement joins TRBV19 to TRBJ1-2, with D possibly TRBD1 on 6 matching bases. Germline-derived CDR1 and CDR2 are LNHDA and SQIVND (reference sequence). The V gene lost 10 bases and the J gene lost 4 bases, with 16 bases spanning the gap. This CDR3 has 13 residues. CDR3 amino acids: CATKNRESYGYTF. CDR3 in DNA: TGTGCCACCAAGAACAGGGAGTCCTATGGCTACACCTTC. Together with reference TRBV19 and TRBJ1-2, the CDR3 gives the full variable domain: DGGITQSPKYLFRKEGQNVTLSCEQNLNHDAMYWYRQDPGQGLRLIYYSQIVNDFQKGDIAEGYSVSREKKESFPLTVTSAQKNPTAFYLCATKNRESYGYTFGSGTRLTVV.

This rearrangement joins TRBV7-9 to TRBJ1-6, with D maybe TRBD1 (6 bases). Germline CDR1 reads SEHNR; CDR2 reads FQNEAQ (reference sequence). The ends were cut back, 5 bases at V and 7 bases at J, with 12 bases in the middle. CDR3 length equals 14 residues. The CDR3 loop reads CASSLTGQNSPLHF. The CDR3 bases are TGTGCCAGCAGCCTGACAGGACAAAATTCACCCCTCCACTTT.

The V gene is TRBV7-9, the J gene TRBJ2-2; D is ambiguous. From germline, CDR1 is SEHNR and CDR2 FQNEAQ (reference sequence). The CDR3 is 15 amino acids. Trimming cost V 4 bases and J 1 base, with 10 bases left between them. CDR3 region: CASSSPTGNTGELFF. The CDR3, as DNA: TGTGCCAGCAGCTCACCTACGGGGAACACCGGGGAGCTGTTTTTT.

In regard to this clone: Germline is not matched at one junction end, which may reflect a read error. The chain is built from TRBV7-2 and TRBJ1-6; the D is unclear. This CDR3 is built from 13 residues. Germline V gene sequence: CDR1 SGHTA, CDR2 FQGNSA. The CDR3 sequence is CASSIASDSPLHF. CDR3 coding DNA: TGTGCCAGCAGCATAGCCTCTGATTCACCCCTCCACTTT.

V is TRBV2 and J is TRBJ1-2; D unresolved. The V and J ends lost 6 bases and 6 bases respectively, with 14 bases between them. CDR3 length: 13 residues. Germline CDR1 is SNHLY and CDR2 is FYNNEI. This chain's CDR3 is CASSSGVSNGYTF. The CDR3 nucleotides are TGTGCCAGCAGCTCCGGGGTTTCGAATGGCTACACCTTC.

The chain has TRBV7-2 and TRBJ1-1, with D unresolved. CDR1 SGHTA and CDR2 FQGNSA come from the germline V gene. The CDR3 contains 14 residues. Trimming stripped 5 bases from V and 5 bases from J, with 15 bases between. CDR3 nucleotides: TGTGCCAGCAGCGAGACGCGCAGCAGGACTGAAGCTTTCTTT. As protein: CASSETRSRTEAFF.

The CDR3 bases are TGTGCCAGCAGTCCAGGACTAGCGGTTCAAGAGACCCAGTACTTC. Amino acid sequence: CASSPGLAVQETQYF. This chain connects TRBV6-5 to TRBJ2-5; 10 bases are a match to TRBD2. CDR3 length: 15 residues. With V trimmed by 5 bases and J by 2 bases, 5 bases remained unmatched. Germline V gene data show CDR1 as MNHEY and CDR2 as SVGAGI.

The chain employs TRBV3-1 (or the pseudogene TRBV3-2) and TRBJ1-1; tentative D call: TRBD1 (5 bases). The ends were cut back, 3 bases at V and 4 bases at J, with 15 bases in the middle. Germline loops: CDR1 LGHDT, CDR2 YNNKEL (reference sequence). CDR3 length: 15 amino acids. CDR3 nucleotide sequence: TGTGCCAGCAGCCACTCAGGGTTTCTGATCACTGAAGCTTTCTTT. Translating gives CASSHSGFLITEAFF.

The chain links TRBV10-3 to TRBJ1-2; no firm D call. Germline CDR1 and CDR2: ENHRY and SYGVKD. V dropped 6 bases and J dropped 5 bases, with 13 bases sitting between them. This CDR3 contains 13 residues. The chain's CDR3 is CAISQTRFYGYTF. As DNA, the CDR3 is TGTGCCATCAGCCAGACACGTTTTTATGGCTACACCTTC.

The chain uses TRBV30 and TRBJ1-2; D remains unclear. Trimming took off 0 bases at V and 2 bases at J, with 7 bases between the two ends. CDR3 length equals 13 residues. Germline lookup yields CDR1 GTSNPN and CDR2 SVGIG (reference sequence). CDR3 DNA: TGTGCCTGGAGTGTAGGACTGAACTATGGCTACACCTTC. Amino acid sequence: CAWSVGLNYGYTF.

This sequence joins TRBV12-3 or TRBV12-4 and TRBJ2-1; TRBD2 agrees at 9 bases. V shed 6 bases and J 7 bases; nucleotides not matched to a gene: 4. The CDR3 is made up of 13 amino acids. The CDR3 coding sequence is TGTGCCAGCAGATTTAGCGGGAGAAATGAGCAGTTCTTC. Translation: CASRFSGRNEQFF.

The chain combines TRBV6-2 or TRBV6-3 with TRBJ1-5, with 10 nucleotides matching TRBD1. This CDR3 comprises 16 residues. V was clipped by 5 bases and J by 6 bases; unmatched bases: 10. Germline V gives CDR1 MNHEY, CDR2 SVGEGT. CDR3 region: CASSNPGQGGFQPQHF. The CDR3, as DNA: TGTGCCAGCAGTAACCCCGGACAGGGGGGATTTCAGCCCCAGCATTTT.

This chain joins TRBV7-9 and TRBJ1-4, with 9 bases that match TRBD1. The V gene's germline CDR1 is SEHNR and CDR2 FQNEAQ (reference sequence). This CDR3 has 16 residues. V trimming: 5 bases; J trimming: 5 bases; junction bases outside the gene matches: 9. CDR3 sequence reads: CASSTLLGQGNEKLFF. The CDR3, as DNA: TGTGCCAGCAGCACTCTTTTAGGACAGGGGAATGAAAAACTGTTTTTT.

The chain uses TRBV18 and TRBJ1-2; 8 bases line up with TRBD1. The trim removed 6 bases at V and 6 bases at J, leaving 6 bases unmatched. The CDR3 totals 13 residues. Per germline, CDR1 KGHSH and CDR2 LQKENI. CDR3 nucleotide sequence: TGTGCCAGCTCGGCGGGACAGGCGAATGGCTACACCTTC. This encodes CASSAGQANGYTF.

The rearrangement links TRBV24-1 to TRBJ2-1; 9 bases fit TRBD2. V gave up 6 bases and J gave up 9 bases; unmatched junction bases: 17. Germline values: CDR1 KGHDR, CDR2 SFDVKD. The CDR3 covers 17 residues. The DNA of the CDR3 is TGTGCCACCAGTTCCCTTGGGGCTAGCGGGAAAAATTTTGAGCAGTTCTTC. Encoded protein: CATSSLGASGKNFEQFF.

V is TRBV5-6 and J is TRBJ1-5; TRBD1 might be the D (6 bases). V was clipped by 3 bases and J by 7 bases, with 11 bases between them. The CDR3 is made up of 13 amino acids. Germline V CDR1 and CDR2: SGHDT, YYEEEE. CDR3 region: CASSSRGGQPQHF. The CDR3 region has the DNA TGTGCCAGCAGCTCCAGGGGTGGGCAGCCCCAGCATTTT.

The rearrangement links TRBV28 to TRBJ1-1; 9 bases map to TRBD1. Germline CDR1 and CDR2: MDHEN and SYDVKM. After removal of 2 bases from V and 8 bases from J, the junction contained 6 bases not matched to a gene. The CDR3 consists of 14 residues. The CDR3 reads CASSLAGTGIEAFF. DNA for the CDR3: TGTGCCAGCAGTTTAGCCGGGACAGGGATCGAAGCTTTCTTT.

This chain joins TRBV7-2 and TRBJ2-1; the match to TRBD1 covers 9 bases. V lost 3 bases, J lost 6 bases, and 3 bases stayed unmatched. This CDR3 is built from 14 residues. Germline V gives CDR1 SGHTA, CDR2 FQGNSA. The CDR3 DNA follows: TGTGCCAGCAGCTTGGACAGGGGTAGCAATGAGCAGTTCTTC. Protein sequence: CASSLDRGSNEQFF. Filled out from reference TRBV7-2 and TRBJ2-1, the complete variable domain reads GAGVSQSPSNKVTEKGKDVELRCDPISGHTALYWYRQSLGQGLEFLIYFQGNSAPDKSGLPSDRFSAERTGGSVSTLTIQRTQQEDSAVYLCASSLDRGSNEQFFGPGTRLTVL.

V usage is TRBV6-5 and J usage is TRBJ1-6, with D unclear. Germline CDR1 is MNHEY and CDR2 is SVGAGI. The CDR3 is 12 residues long. V was trimmed by 6 bases and J by 9 bases, leaving 9 bases between them. The CDR3 sequence is CASRDPGSPLHF. CDR3 in DNA: TGTGCCAGCAGGGATCCAGGTTCACCCCTCCACTTT.

This clone appeared a few times. The gene calls are TRBV7-8 and TRBJ2-3, with 9 nucleotides matching TRBD1. This CDR3 contains 18 residues. V shed 1 base and J 2 bases; nucleotides not matched to a gene: 10. In germline, CDR1 is SGHVS, CDR2 FQNEAQ. This CDR3 is CASSLEGPGQGYTDTQYF. The DNA of the CDR3 is TGTGCCAGCAGCTTAGAAGGCCCGGGACAGGGATACACAGATACGCAGTATTTT.

The V gene is TRBV7-2, the J gene TRBJ2-5, with D uncertain. Germline V gives CDR1 SGHTA, CDR2 FQGNSA. V lost 1 base to trimming and J lost 4 bases, with 13 bases between them. The CDR3 has 15 residues. CDR3 sequence: CASSLDRVLGETQYF. Here the CDR3 DNA reads TGTGCCAGCAGCTTAGATCGGGTTTTAGGAGAGACCCAGTACTTC.

This clone was counted only a few times. The chain recombines TRBV7-2 with TRBJ2-5; TRBD2 agrees at 7 bases. The CDR3 is made up of 15 amino acids. The V gene end was trimmed by 1 base and the J gene end by 4 bases; junction bases not matched to a gene: 6. In germline, CDR1 is SGHTA, CDR2 FQGNSA. The CDR3 spells CASSLGAGVGETQYF. CDR3 DNA sequence: TGTGCCAGCAGCTTAGGGGCGGGAGTCGGAGAGACCCAGTACTTC.

The CDR3 DNA is TGTGCCAGCAGGCCACCCCCGGCTGGAGGGCAGTTCTTC. Protein product: CASRPPPAGGQFF. V gene TRBV28 combines with J gene TRBJ2-1, with D possibly TRBD2 on 5 matching bases. The CDR3 has 13 amino acids. V was cut by 6 bases and J by 12 bases, with 18 bases left in between. Germline V lookup: CDR1 MDHEN, CDR2 SYDVKM. The full variable domain, rest sourced from reference TRBV28 and TRBJ2-1, is DVKVTQSSRYLVKRTGEKVFLECVQDMDHENMFWYRQDPGLGLRLIYFSYDVKMKEKGDIPEGYSVSREKKERFSLILESASTNQTSMYLCASRPPPAGGQFFGPGTRLTVL.

The rearrangement links TRBV30 to TRBJ1-1; 7 bases are shared with TRBD1. Trimming cost V 3 bases and J 4 bases; bases outside gene matches: 8. Germline assignment: CDR1 GTSNPN and CDR2 SVGIG (reference sequence). The CDR3 extends over 14 amino acids. The CDR3 nucleotides read TGTGCCTGGAGGCTCGACAGGGTCGGCACTGAAGCTTTCTTT. It encodes CAWRLDRVGTEAFF.

This chain connects TRBV5-1 to TRBJ1-1, with 7 bases lining up with TRBD1. Germline lookup yields CDR1 SGHRS and CDR2 YFSETQ. The CDR3 totals 13 residues. Trimming cost V 6 bases and J 1 base; bases outside gene matches: 3. The chain's CDR3 is CASTGQPNTEAFF. CDR3 DNA sequence: TGCGCCAGCACGGGACAGCCGAACACTGAAGCTTTCTTT.

This chain joins TRBV19 and TRBJ1-1; no clear D. The CDR3 consists of 13 residues. The germline gives CDR1 LNHDA, CDR2 SQIVND (reference sequence). The V end was cut by 3 bases, the J end by 1 base, with 6 bases between. For the CDR3, the DNA is TGTGCCAGTAGTATTGCGAAGAACACTGAAGCTTTCTTT. It codes for CASSIAKNTEAFF.

V gene TRBV21-1 combines with J gene TRBJ1-1; the D segment call TRBD1 is taken from the table without a DNA check. TRBV21-1 is assigned pseudogene status. The CDR3 is 15 residues long. This CDR3 reads CASSRRQGANTEAFF. The CDR3 DNA reads TGTGCCAGCAGCCGCCGACAGGGGGCTAACACTGAAGCTTTCTTT.